The 5 T cell receptor beta chains listed next were all sequenced from one sample in a study of neoadjuvant anti-PD-1 for oral cavity cancer. The assay was immunoSEQ multiplex PCR, and TCRdb's table has in-frame clones only and misses some. The sample has fewer than 20,000 clones; approximately 68% are singletons. The input for sequencing was PBMCs, taken before nivolumab (anti-PD-1) treatment. These receptors were obtained from a person between 40 and 79 years old with oral cavity squamous cell carcinoma.

This rearrangement joins TRBV9 to TRBJ2-3; D may be TRBD2 (6 bases). CDR3 length equals 17 residues. Trimming took off 2 bases at V and 0 bases at J, with 16 bases between the two ends. CDR1 is SGDLS, CDR2 YYNGEE, per germline. CDR3 bases: TGTGCCAGCAGCGTGGGGGGTGGCGGCGCTAGCACAGATACGCAGTATTTT. It yields the protein CASSVGGGGASTDTQYF. Full variable domain (remainder filled in from reference TRBV9 and TRBJ2-3): DSGVTQTPKHLITATGQRVTLRCSPRSGDLSVYWYQQSLDQGLQFLIQYYNGEERAKGNILERFSAQQFPDLHSELNLSSLELGDSALYFCASSVGGGGASTDTQYFGPGTRLTVL.

This clone was seen a few times. The V and J genes are TRBV10-3 and TRBJ2-7, with TRBD2 matching over 8 bases. CDR1 and CDR2 from the germline V gene are ENHRY and SYGVKD. The ends lost 8 bases at V and 1 base at J; junction bases unmatched: 13. This CDR3 spans 16 amino acids. The DNA of the CDR3 is TGTGCCATCCGCACCTTGTCGGGAGGGGAATCCTACGAGCAGTACTTC. Its protein product is CAIRTLSGGESYEQYF.

This chain connects TRBV5-1 to TRBJ2-5, with D unresolved. Between the trimmed V and J ends, which lost 0 bases and 4 bases, there was a span of 10 bases. The CDR3 contains 14 residues. The V gene's germline CDR1 is SGHRS and CDR2 YFSETQ. CDR3 region: CASSLVGGVETQYF. The CDR3 DNA is TGCGCCAGCAGCTTGGTGGGCGGAGTAGAGACCCAGTACTTC.

The chain is built from TRBV29-1 and TRBJ2-5; TRBD2 matches 12 bases. The trim removed 4 bases at V and 2 bases at J, leaving 8 bases unmatched. In germline, CDR1 is SQVTM, CDR2 ANQGSEA. This CDR3 is 16 amino acids long. In nucleotides, the CDR3 is TGCAGCGTTGCCGCCGGGCTAGCGGGAGGGCAAGAGACCCAGTACTTC. Translation: CSVAAGLAGGQETQYF.

CDR3 sequence reads: CAWSAPRGGTHTGELFF. The CDR3 nucleotides read TGTGCCTGGAGTGCCCCCCGGGGAGGCACCCACACCGGGGAGCTGTTTTTT. The chain employs TRBV30 and TRBJ2-2, with a possible D match to TRBD2 (6 bases). Germline CDR1 GTSNPN, CDR2 SVGIG (reference sequence). The CDR3 is made up of 17 amino acids. V was cut by 1 base and J by 3 bases, with 18 bases left in between.